What follows are 23 T cell receptor beta chains derived from one specimen sequenced in a study of blood T cell repertoires in COVID-19. Method: immunoSEQ multiplex PCR; TCRdb's copy keeps in-frame clones and lacks some. The data show a few hundred thousand clones, roughly 84% seen once. Sequenced sample: peripheral blood. Source of these receptors: a woman aged 55-69 years with acute or convalescent COVID-19.

V and J are TRBV27 and TRBJ1-5, with D uncertain. Trimming stripped 6 bases from V and 4 bases from J, with 19 bases between. This CDR3 is 16 amino acids long. Germline loops: CDR1 MNHEY, CDR2 SMNVEV (reference sequence). The CDR3 reads CASSPSPGSPNQPQHF. CDR3 in DNA: TGTGCCAGCAGCCCCTCGCCGGGGTCTCCTAATCAGCCCCAGCATTTT.

The chain combines TRBV29-1 with TRBJ2-5; D remains unclear. Germline CDR1 SQVTM, CDR2 ANQGSEA. The V end was cut by 2 bases, the J end by 1 base, with 8 bases between. This CDR3 contains 13 residues. The CDR3 spells CSVEKQLQETQYF. The CDR3 DNA sequence: TGCAGCGTTGAAAAACAGCTCCAAGAGACCCAGTACTTC.

On this clone: Within the sample, other DNA sequences also encode this same CDR3. The chain has TRBV29-1 and TRBJ1-2; 7 nucleotides align to TRBD1. Looked up from germline, CDR1 is SQVTM and CDR2 is ANQGSEA. V lost 4 bases and J lost 4; bases outside the gene matches: 0. The CDR3 sequence is 11 residues long. CDR3 nucleotides: TGCAGCGTTGGACAGGGCTATGGCTACACCTTC. This gives the protein CSVGQGYGYTF.

This CDR3 is CAWKSQGANTEAFF. In nucleotides, the CDR3 is TGTGCCTGGAAATCACAGGGGGCGAACACTGAAGCTTTCTTT. V usage is TRBV30 and J usage is TRBJ1-1; TRBD1 matches 9 bases. The CDR3 totals 14 residues. V was clipped by 4 bases and J by 1 base; unmatched bases: 4. The V gene's germline CDR1 is GTSNPN and CDR2 SVGIG (reference sequence).

The chain uses TRBV6-5 and TRBJ2-7; 10 bases agree with TRBD2. This CDR3 comprises 14 residues. Germline CDR1 and CDR2: MNHEY and SVGAGI. The ends lost 6 bases at V and 7 bases at J; junction bases unmatched: 9. The chain's CDR3 is CASSPGTSAREQYF. CDR3 nucleotides: TGTGCCAGCAGCCCCGGGACTAGCGCACGAGAGCAGTACTTC.

The CDR3 DNA sequence: TGTGCCTTATCTCAGGGGAACTCTGGGGCCAACGTCCTGACTTTC. Translated, it gives CALSQGNSGANVLTF. The chain couples TRBV30 to TRBJ2-6; the D gene is possibly TRBD1 (6 bases). CDR1 is GTSNPN and CDR2 is SVGIG in the germline V gene (reference sequence). V was cut by 7 bases and J by 0 bases, with 13 bases left in between. The CDR3 has 15 amino acids.

The chain is built from TRBV3-1 (or the pseudogene TRBV3-2) and TRBJ1-1; 9 nucleotides agree with TRBD1. CDR1 and CDR2 (germline): LGHDT, YNNKEL (reference sequence). V shed 6 bases and J 0 bases; nucleotides not matched to a gene: 5. This CDR3 is 15 amino acids long. The CDR3 protein is CASRPTGGMNTEAFF. DNA for the CDR3: TGTGCCAGCAGACCTACAGGGGGCATGAACACTGAAGCTTTCTTT.

The gene calls are TRBV10-1 and TRBJ2-3; a weak D match, TRBD1 (6 bases). Germline loops: CDR1 WNHNN, CDR2 SYGVQD (reference sequence). V lost 3 bases to trimming and J lost 7 bases, with 17 bases between them. The CDR3 is 15 residues long. CDR3 coding DNA: TGCGCCAGCAGTGACCCGAGAGGGGGTTTTAATACGCAGTATTTT. Translated, it gives CASSDPRGGFNTQYF.

V gene TRBV7-3 combines with J gene TRBJ2-1, with 12 bases fitting TRBD2. From germline, CDR1 is SGHTA and CDR2 FQGTGA. Germline trimming cut 5 bases from V and 5 bases from J; bases unmatched to any gene: 4. This CDR3 spans 15 amino acids. The CDR3 DNA is TGTGCCAGCAGCGCGACTAGCGGGGGACACAATGAGCAGTTCTTC. It is translated as CASSATSGGHNEQFF. The complete variable domain, with remaining parts taken from reference TRBV7-3 and TRBJ2-1, reads GAGVSQTPSNKVTEKGKYVELRCDPISGHTALYWYRQSLGQGPEFLIYFQGTGAADDSGLPNDRFFAVRPEGSVSTLKIQRTERGDSAVYLCASSATSGGHNEQFFGPGTRLTVL.

This chain uses TRBV2 with TRBJ2-7; 11 bases line up with TRBD2. From germline, CDR1 is SNHLY and CDR2 FYNNEI. The length of the CDR3 is 18 residues. With 5 bases clipped from V and 5 bases from J, the junction kept 17 bases outside the gene matches. The chain's CDR3 is CASSLSPGLAERGDEQYF. The CDR3 DNA sequence: TGTGCCAGCAGTCTTAGCCCGGGACTAGCGGAGCGCGGGGACGAGCAGTACTTC.

This sequence joins TRBV9 and TRBJ1-2, with 12 bases lining up with TRBD1. This CDR3 comprises 16 residues. J gave up 8 bases and V 6 bases, and 14 bases lay outside the gene matches. From germline, CDR1 is SGDLS and CDR2 YYNGEE. For the CDR3, the DNA is TGTGCCAGCACGAAATCCGGGACAGGGGGCTCCTACGGCTACACCTTC. This gives the protein CASTKSGTGGSYGYTF.

V gene TRBV3-1 (or the pseudogene TRBV3-2) combines with J gene TRBJ1-2; D ambiguous. Germline V lookup: CDR1 LGHDT, CDR2 YNNKEL (reference sequence). The CDR3 covers 13 residues. Deletions cut 0 bases from V and 2 bases from J, with 4 bases between. DNA for the CDR3: TGTGCCAGCAGCCAAGACGTAAACTATGGCTACACCTTC. Its protein product is CASSQDVNYGYTF.

In its sample, this clone was seen a few times. The chain combines TRBV29-1 with TRBJ1-1; 12 nucleotides line up with TRBD1. The V segment lost 4 bases and the J segment 6 bases; nucleotides outside the gene matches: 9. CDR1 is SQVTM, CDR2 ANQGSEA, per germline. The CDR3 sequence is 15 residues long. The chain's CDR3 is CSVVGQGAVRAEAFF. The CDR3 DNA sequence: TGCAGCGTTGTGGGACAGGGGGCTGTAAGGGCTGAAGCTTTCTTT. Variable domain in full (rest from reference TRBV29-1 and TRBJ1-1): SAVISQKPSRDICQRGTSLTIQCQVDSQVTMMFWYRQQPGQSLTLIATANQGSEATYESGFVIDKFPISRPNLTFSTLTVSNMSPEDSSIYLCSVVGQGAVRAEAFFGQGTRLTVV.

This chain connects TRBV7-2 to TRBJ1-4; D perhaps matches TRBD1 (5 bases). The CDR3 consists of 15 residues. The germline gives CDR1 SGHTA, CDR2 FQGNSA. V was pared by 3 bases and J by 5 bases, with 13 bases between. The CDR3, as DNA: TGTGCCAGCAGCTTCACAGGTGGCTCAAATGAAAAACTGTTTTTT. As protein: CASSFTGGSNEKLFF.

The rearrangement links TRBV5-6 to TRBJ1-2; D remains unclear. The V end lost 5 bases, the J end lost 5 bases, and 10 bases lay between the germline ends. Germline values: CDR1 SGHDT, CDR2 YYEEEE. The CDR3 covers 12 residues. Here the CDR3 reads CASRVDKYGYTF. DNA for the CDR3: TGTGCCAGCAGGGTCGACAAGTATGGCTACACCTTC.

The genes are TRBV5-1 and TRBJ1-1; no definite D call. Deletions cut 0 bases from V and 7 bases from J, with 13 bases between. Germline V lookup: CDR1 SGHRS, CDR2 YFSETQ. This CDR3 has 14 residues. The CDR3 DNA follows: TGCGCCAGCAGCTTGGACAGCCATGGCCTTGAAGCTTTCTTT. It codes for CASSLDSHGLEAFF.

The chain combines TRBV3-1 (or the pseudogene TRBV3-2) with TRBJ2-2, with 10 bases lining up with TRBD1. This CDR3 spans 18 amino acids. The germline CDR1 and CDR2 sequences are LGHDT and YNNKEL (reference sequence). The V gene end was trimmed by 11 bases and the J gene end by 5 bases; junction bases not matched to a gene: 20. CDR3 bases: TGTGCCTCCGGGGACAGGGGCACACCCTTGTCCTGGACCGGGGAGCTGTTTTTT. It specifies CASGDRGTPLSWTGELFF.

The chain combines TRBV19 with TRBJ1-5, with unresolved D. This CDR3 comprises 13 residues. Germline CDR1 is LNHDA and CDR2 is SQIVND (reference sequence). Trimming shortened V by 5 bases and J by 6 bases, and 11 bases separated the two germline ends. The CDR3 loop reads CASSSPGGQPQHF. CDR3 coding DNA: TGTGCCAGTAGTTCCCCAGGTGGTCAGCCCCAGCATTTT.

The chain links TRBV19 to TRBJ2-1, with 7 bases matching TRBD1. The V segment lost 7 bases and the J segment 0 bases; nucleotides outside the gene matches: 6. Looked up from germline, CDR1 is LNHDA and CDR2 is SQIVND (reference sequence). The CDR3 is made up of 15 amino acids. CDR3 amino acids: CASTTTGTSYNEQFF. The CDR3 DNA reads as TGTGCCAGTACCACGACAGGGACCTCCTACAATGAGCAGTTCTTC.

The chain joins TRBV11-2 to TRBJ2-3; 7 bases line up with TRBD2. Germline V gene data show CDR1 as SGHAT and CDR2 as FQNNGV. The CDR3 runs to 18 residues. V gave up 6 bases and J gave up 0 bases; unmatched junction bases: 15. CDR3 in DNA: TGTGCCAGCAGTCAAACCCTTGGGGGGGATTACAGCACAGATACGCAGTATTTT. As protein: CASSQTLGGDYSTDTQYF.

The V gene is TRBV29-1, the J gene TRBJ1-1, with 9 positions matching TRBD1. CDR1 SQVTM and CDR2 ANQGSEA come from the germline V gene. CDR3 length: 15 amino acids. The V segment lost 0 bases and the J segment 3 bases; nucleotides outside the gene matches: 5. CDR3 sequence (DNA): TGCAGCGTTGAAGATCGTGACAGGGGGTACACTGAAGCTTTCTTT. Translating gives CSVEDRDRGYTEAFF.

This chain joins TRBV6-4 and TRBJ1-6; a weak D match, TRBD1 (5 bases). CDR3 size: 13 residues. Trimming cost V 4 bases and J 7 bases, with 8 bases left between them. Per germline, CDR1 MRHNA and CDR2 SNTAGT. The CDR3 DNA follows: TGTGCCAGCAGTGTCAGGGTAAATTCACCCCTCCACTTT. Protein product: CASSVRVNSPLHF.

Of note for this clone: The same CDR3 is also encoded by other DNA sequences in this sample. The rearrangement links TRBV19 to TRBJ1-2; no definite D call. The germline gives CDR1 LNHDA, CDR2 SQIVND (reference sequence). V lost 6 bases, J lost 5 bases, and 13 bases lay in between. The CDR3 totals 13 residues. This chain's CDR3 is CASREQGEYGYTF. CDR3 sequence (DNA): TGTGCCAGTAGGGAACAAGGAGAATATGGCTACACCTTC.